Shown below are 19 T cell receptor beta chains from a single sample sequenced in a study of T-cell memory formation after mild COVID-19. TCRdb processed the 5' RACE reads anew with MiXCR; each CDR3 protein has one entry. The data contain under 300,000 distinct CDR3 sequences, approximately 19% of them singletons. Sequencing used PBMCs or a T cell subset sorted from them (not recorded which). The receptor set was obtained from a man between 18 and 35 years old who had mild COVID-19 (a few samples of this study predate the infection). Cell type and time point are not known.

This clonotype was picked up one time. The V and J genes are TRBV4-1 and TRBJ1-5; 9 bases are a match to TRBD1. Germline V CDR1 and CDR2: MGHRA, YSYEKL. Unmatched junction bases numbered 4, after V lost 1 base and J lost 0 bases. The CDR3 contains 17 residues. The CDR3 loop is CASSQGGTGTSNQPQHF. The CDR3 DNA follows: TGCGCCAGCAGCCAAGGCGGGACAGGGACTAGCAATCAGCCCCAGCATTTT.

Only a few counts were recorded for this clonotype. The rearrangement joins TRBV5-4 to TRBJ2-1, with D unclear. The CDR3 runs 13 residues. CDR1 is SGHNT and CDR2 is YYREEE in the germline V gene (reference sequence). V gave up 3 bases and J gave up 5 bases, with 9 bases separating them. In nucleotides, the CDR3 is TGTGCCAGCAGCTCAACTCCGAACAATGAGCAGTTCTTC. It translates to CASSSTPNNEQFF.

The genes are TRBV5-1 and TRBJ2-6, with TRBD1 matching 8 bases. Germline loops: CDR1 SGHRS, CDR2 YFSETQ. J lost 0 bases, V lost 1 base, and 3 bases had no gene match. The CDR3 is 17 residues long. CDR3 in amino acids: CASSLNRGFSGANVLTF. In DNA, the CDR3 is TGCGCCAGCAGCTTGAACAGGGGGTTCTCTGGGGCCAACGTCCTGACTTTC.

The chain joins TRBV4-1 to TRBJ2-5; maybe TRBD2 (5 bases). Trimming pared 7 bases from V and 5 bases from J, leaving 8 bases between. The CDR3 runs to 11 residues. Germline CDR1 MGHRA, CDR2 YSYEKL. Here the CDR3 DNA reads TGCGCCAGCACGGCGGGCGAGACCCAGTACTTC. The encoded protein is CASTAGETQYF.

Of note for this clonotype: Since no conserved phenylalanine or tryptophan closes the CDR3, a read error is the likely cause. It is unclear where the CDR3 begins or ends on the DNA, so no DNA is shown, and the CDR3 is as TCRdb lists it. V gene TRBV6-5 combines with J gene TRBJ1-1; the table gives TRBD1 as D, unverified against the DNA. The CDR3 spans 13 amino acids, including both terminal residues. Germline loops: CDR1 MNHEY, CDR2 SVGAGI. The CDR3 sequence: CASRPTETGEDSN.

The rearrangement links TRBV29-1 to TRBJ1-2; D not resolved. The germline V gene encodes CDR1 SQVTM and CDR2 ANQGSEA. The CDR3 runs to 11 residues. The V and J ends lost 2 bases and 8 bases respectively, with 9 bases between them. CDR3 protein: CSVEQDGGYTF. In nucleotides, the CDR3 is TGCAGCGTTGAACAGGACGGGGGCTACACCTTC.

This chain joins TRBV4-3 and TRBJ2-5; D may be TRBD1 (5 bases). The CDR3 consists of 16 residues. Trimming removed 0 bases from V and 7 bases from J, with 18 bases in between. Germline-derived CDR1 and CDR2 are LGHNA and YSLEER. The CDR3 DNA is TGCGCCAGCAGCCAAGAGGTGACAGACACTCCTTGGACCCAGTACTTC. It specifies CASSQEVTDTPWTQYF.

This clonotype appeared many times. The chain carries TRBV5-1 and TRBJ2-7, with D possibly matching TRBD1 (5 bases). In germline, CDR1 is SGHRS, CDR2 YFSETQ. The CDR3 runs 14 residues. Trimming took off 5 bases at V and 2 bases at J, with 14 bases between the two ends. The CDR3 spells CASRHPPTAYEQYF. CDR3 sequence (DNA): TGCGCCAGCAGACACCCGCCGACAGCCTACGAGCAGTACTTC.

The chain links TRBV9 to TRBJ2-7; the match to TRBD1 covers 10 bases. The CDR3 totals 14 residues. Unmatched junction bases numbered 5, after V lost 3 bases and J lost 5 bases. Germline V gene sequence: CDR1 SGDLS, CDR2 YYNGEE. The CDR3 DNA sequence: TGTGCCAGCAGCGCCAAGGGGACAGGGGACGAGCAGTACTTC. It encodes CASSAKGTGDEQYF.

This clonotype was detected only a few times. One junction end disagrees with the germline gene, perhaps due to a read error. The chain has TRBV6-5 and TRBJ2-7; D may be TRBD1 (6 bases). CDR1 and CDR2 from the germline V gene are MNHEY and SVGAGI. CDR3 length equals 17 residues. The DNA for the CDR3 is TGTGCCAGCATTTACGACTTAGGGGGTCCGAGCTCCTACGAGCAGTACTTC. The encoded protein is CASIYDLGGPSSYEQYF.

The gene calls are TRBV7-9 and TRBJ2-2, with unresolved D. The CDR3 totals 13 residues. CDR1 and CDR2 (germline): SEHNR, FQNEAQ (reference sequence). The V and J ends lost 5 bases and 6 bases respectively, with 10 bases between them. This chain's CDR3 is CASSRAGPGELFF. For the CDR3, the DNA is TGTGCCAGCAGCCGAGCCGGCCCCGGGGAGCTGTTTTTT.

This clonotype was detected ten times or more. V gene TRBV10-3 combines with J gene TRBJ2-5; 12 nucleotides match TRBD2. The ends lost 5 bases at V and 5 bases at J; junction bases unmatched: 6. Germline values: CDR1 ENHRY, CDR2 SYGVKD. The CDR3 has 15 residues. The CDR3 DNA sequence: TGTGCCATCAGTCCTAGCGGGGGGGCCGTGGAGACCCAGTACTTC. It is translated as CAISPSGGAVETQYF.

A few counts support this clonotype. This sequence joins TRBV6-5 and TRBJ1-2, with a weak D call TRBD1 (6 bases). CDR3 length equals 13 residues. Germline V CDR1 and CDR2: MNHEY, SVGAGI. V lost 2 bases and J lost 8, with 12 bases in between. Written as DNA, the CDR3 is TGTGCCAGCAGTTACGGGGGCCGAGGAGGCTACACCTTC. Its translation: CASSYGGRGGYTF.

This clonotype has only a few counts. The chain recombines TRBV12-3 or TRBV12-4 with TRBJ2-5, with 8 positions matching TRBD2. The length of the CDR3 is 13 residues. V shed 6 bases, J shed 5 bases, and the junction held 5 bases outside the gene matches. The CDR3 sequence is CASRPPGGETQYF. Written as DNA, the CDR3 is TGTGCCAGCAGGCCTCCGGGAGGGGAGACCCAGTACTTC.

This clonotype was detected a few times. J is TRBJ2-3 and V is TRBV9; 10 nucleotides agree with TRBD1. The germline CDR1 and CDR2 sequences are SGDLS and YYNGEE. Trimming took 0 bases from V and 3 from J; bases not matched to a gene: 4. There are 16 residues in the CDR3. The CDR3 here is CASSVGSGQGTDTQYF. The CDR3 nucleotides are TGTGCCAGCAGCGTAGGTTCGGGACAGGGGACAGATACGCAGTATTTT.

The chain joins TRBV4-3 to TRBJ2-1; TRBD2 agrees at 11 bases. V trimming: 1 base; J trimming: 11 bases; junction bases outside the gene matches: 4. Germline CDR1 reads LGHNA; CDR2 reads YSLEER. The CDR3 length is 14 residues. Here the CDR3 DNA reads TGCGCCAGCAGCCAAGCCGGGACTAGCGGTAAGCAGTTCTTC. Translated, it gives CASSQAGTSGKQFF.

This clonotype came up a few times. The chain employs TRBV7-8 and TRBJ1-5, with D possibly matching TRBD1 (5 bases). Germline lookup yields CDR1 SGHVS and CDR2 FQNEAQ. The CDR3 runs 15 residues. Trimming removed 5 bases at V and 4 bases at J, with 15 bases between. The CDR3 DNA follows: TGTGCCAGCAGCGGAGCCGGGACTGCTAATCAGCCCCAGCATTTT. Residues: CASSGAGTANQPQHF.

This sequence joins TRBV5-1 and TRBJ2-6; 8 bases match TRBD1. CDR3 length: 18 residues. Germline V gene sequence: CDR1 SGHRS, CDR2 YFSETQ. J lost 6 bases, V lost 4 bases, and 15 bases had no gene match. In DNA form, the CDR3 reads TGCGCCAGCAGCCCAGAACTACGGACAGGGTGGGCGGCCAACGTCCTGACTTTC. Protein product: CASSPELRTGWAANVLTF. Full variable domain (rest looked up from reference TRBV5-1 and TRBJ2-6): KAGVTQTPRYLIKTRGQQVTLSCSPISGHRSVSWYQQTPGQGLQFLFEYFSETQRNKGNFPGRFSGRQFSNSRSEMNVSTLELGDSALYLCASSPELRTGWAANVLTFGAGSRLTVL.

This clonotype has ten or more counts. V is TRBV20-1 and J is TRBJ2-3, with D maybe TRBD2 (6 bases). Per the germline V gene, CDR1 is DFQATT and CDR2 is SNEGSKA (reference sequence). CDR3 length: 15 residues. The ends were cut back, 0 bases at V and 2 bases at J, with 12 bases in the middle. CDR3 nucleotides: TGCAGTGCTAGAGAGGTGGGGGGACCCACAGATACGCAGTATTTT. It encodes CSAREVGGPTDTQYF.